This T cell receptor (beta chain) was sequenced during a study of blood T cells in healthy people across ages. Across the study: Using template switching, researchers captured about one barcoded beta molecule for each two T cells.

Per the germline V gene, CDR1 is MGHRA and CDR2 is YSYEKL. The CDR3 totals 16 residues. Trimming left V 5 bases short and J 5 bases short, with 19 bases between. The study, taken as a whole, reports: Naive and antigen-experienced cells were not separated, limiting conclusive comparison. Older individuals had lower TCR beta diversity per million T cells (the decline was roughly linear).

This clonotype was detected only once. Antigen: not known. Together with a sample-barcoded 5' primer, a J-beta primer mix was included in a second PCR lasting about 7 to 12 cycles. In TCRdb, the 5' RACE reads were re-called with MiXCR into one record per CDR3 protein. There are fewer than 750,000 distinct CDR3 sequences in the sample; roughly half occur only once, and roughly 14% lies in the top ten. This sequence originates from a woman older than 75 in good health. Source material: blood. The gene calls are TRBV4-1 and TRBJ2-1, with D possibly being TRBD1 or TRBD2 (5 bases each). The CDR3 sequence: CASSGGRSNPNNEQFF. For the CDR3, the DNA is TGCGCCAGCAGCGGGGGTCGATCTAATCCCAACAATGAGCAGTTCTTC.